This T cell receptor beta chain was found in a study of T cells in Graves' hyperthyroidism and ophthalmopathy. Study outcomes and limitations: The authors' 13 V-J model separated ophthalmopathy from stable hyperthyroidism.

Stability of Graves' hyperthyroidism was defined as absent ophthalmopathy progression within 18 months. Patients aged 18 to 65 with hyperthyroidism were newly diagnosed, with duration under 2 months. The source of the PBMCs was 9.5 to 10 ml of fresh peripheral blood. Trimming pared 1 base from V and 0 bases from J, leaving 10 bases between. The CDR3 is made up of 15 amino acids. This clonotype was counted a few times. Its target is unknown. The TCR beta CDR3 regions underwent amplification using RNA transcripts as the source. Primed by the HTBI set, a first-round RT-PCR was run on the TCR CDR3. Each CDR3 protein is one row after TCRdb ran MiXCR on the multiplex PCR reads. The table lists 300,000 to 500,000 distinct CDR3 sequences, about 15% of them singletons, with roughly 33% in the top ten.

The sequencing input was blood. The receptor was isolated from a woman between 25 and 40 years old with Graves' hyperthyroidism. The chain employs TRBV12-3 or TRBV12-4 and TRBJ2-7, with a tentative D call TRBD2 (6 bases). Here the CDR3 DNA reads TGTGCCAGCAGTTTAGTGGGGGGAGTCTCCTACGAGCAGTACTTC. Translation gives CASSLVGGVSYEQYF.